The clone carrying this T cell receptor beta chain was recorded a few times. TCRdb called the 5' RACE reads again in MiXCR, with one record for every CDR3 protein. The top ten hold 4.3% of the sample, which has 35,000 to 45,000 distinct CDR3 sequences, roughly 22% seen once. Cells sorted as Tregs were CD4+, CD25+ and CD127-/low. The TCR comes from a female donor with breast cancer. The sequenced sample consisted of Tregs sorted from a lymph node.

The CDR3 sequence: CASSTWNGIQETQYF. The CDR3 DNA sequence: TGTGCCAGCAGCACATGGAACGGGATCCAAGAGACCCAGTACTTC. The chain carries TRBV9 and TRBJ2-5; tentatively, D is TRBD2 (5 bases). Trimming shortened V by 4 bases and J by 1 base, and 14 bases separated the two germline ends. The CDR3 totals 15 residues. Germline CDR1 reads SGDLS; CDR2 reads YYNGEE.